This entry describes one T cell receptor beta chain. This sample stems from a study of blood T cell repertoires in COVID-19. The assay was immunoSEQ multiplex PCR, and TCRdb's table has in-frame clones only and misses some. The sample holds about 66,000 clones; 70% to 85% are singletons and the top ten take 6.6%. Per germline, CDR1 MNHNS and CDR2 SASEGT. The CDR3 covers 14 residues. The junction had 10 bases not matched to a gene; V was cut back by 3 bases and J by 12 bases. This chain links TRBV6-1 with TRBJ2-1; 8 nucleotides match TRBD1. The sample was peripheral blood. This TCR derives from a man aged 55 to 70 with acute or convalescent COVID-19. CDR3 sequence reads: CASSETGQASGQFF. The CDR3 DNA reads as TGTGCCAGCAGTGAGACGGGACAGGCAAGTGGGCAGTTCTTC.